This entry describes one T cell receptor (beta chain). As originally analysed: Using reference gene primer amplification, nucleated cell counts were estimated. Produced via immunoSEQ multiplex PCR; TCRdb's table is partial and in-frame only. D and trimming come from the DNA, and the V and J calls and clone size come from that table. In the table there are 95,000 to 110,000 clones, roughly 87% of which are singletons. The data derive from a study of blood T cell repertoires in COVID-19. For the study at large: PBMCs, B-cell-depleted T cells, or T cells provided the cDNA or gDNA that made up the material.

Per the germline V gene, CDR1 is MDHEN and CDR2 is SYDVKM. The CDR3 totals 14 residues. Trimming cost V 6 bases and J 3 bases, with 13 bases left between them. The material sequenced was peripheral blood. This sequence joins TRBV28 and TRBJ2-3, with D perhaps TRBD2 (7 bases). This sequence was found in a man aged 50 to 59 in a cohort sampled during active COVID-19. In nucleotides, the CDR3 is TGTGCCAGCAGGGGAGGGGGGAGGACAGATACGCAGTATTTT. Translating it yields CASRGGGRTDTQYF. Full variable domain (rest looked up from reference TRBV28 and TRBJ2-3): DVKVTQSSRYLVKRTGEKVFLECVQDMDHENMFWYRQDPGLGLRLIYFSYDVKMKEKGDIPEGYSVSREKKERFSLILESASTNQTSMYLCASRGGGRTDTQYFGPGTRLTVL.